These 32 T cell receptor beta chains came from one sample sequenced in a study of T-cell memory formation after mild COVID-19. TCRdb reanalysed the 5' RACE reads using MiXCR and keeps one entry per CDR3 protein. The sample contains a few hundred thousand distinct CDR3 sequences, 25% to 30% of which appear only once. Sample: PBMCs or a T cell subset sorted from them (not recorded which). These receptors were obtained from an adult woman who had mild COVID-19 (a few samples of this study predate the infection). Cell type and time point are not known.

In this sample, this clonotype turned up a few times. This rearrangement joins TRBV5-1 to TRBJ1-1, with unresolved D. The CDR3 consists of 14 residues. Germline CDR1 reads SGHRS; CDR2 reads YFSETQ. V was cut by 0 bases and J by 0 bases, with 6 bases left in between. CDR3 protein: CASSLGRLNTEAFF. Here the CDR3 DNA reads TGCGCCAGCAGCTTGGGGCGGCTGAACACTGAAGCTTTCTTT.

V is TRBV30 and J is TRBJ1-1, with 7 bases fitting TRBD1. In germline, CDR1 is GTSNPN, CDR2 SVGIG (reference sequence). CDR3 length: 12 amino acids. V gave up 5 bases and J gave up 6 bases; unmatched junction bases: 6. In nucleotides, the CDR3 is TGTGCCTGGGACCACAGGGGCTCTGAAGCTTTCTTT. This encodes CAWDHRGSEAFF.

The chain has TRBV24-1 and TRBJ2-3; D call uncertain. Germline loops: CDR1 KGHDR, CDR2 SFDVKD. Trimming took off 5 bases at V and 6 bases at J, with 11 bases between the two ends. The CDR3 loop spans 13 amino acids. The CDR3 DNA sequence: TGTGCCACCAGTGCACCTACACGGGATACGCAGTATTTT. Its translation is CATSAPTRDTQYF.

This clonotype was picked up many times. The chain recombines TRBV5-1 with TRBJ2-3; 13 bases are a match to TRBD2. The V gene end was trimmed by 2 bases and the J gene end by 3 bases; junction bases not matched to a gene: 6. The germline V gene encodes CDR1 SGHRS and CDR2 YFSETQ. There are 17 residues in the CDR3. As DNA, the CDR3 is TGCGCCAGCAGCTTCACCACTAGCGGGGGGGCGACAGATACGCAGTATTTT. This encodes CASSFTTSGGATDTQYF.

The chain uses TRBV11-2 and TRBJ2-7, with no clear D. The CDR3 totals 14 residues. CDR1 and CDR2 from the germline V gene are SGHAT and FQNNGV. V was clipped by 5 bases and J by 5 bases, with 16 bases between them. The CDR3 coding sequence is TGTGCCAGCAGCACTCCAAAAATCGGACACGAGCAGTACTTC. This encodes CASSTPKIGHEQYF. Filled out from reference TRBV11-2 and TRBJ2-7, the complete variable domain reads EAGVAQSPRYKIIEKRQSVAFWCNPISGHATLYWYQQILGQGPKLLIQFQNNGVVDDSQLPKDRFSAERLKGVDSTLKIQPAKLEDSAVYLCASSTPKIGHEQYFGPGTRLTVT.

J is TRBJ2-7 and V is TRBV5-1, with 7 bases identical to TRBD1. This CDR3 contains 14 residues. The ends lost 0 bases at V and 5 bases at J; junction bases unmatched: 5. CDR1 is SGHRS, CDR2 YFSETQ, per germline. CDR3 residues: CASSLGTGADEQYF. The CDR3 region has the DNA TGCGCCAGCAGCTTGGGAACAGGGGCCGACGAGCAGTACTTC.

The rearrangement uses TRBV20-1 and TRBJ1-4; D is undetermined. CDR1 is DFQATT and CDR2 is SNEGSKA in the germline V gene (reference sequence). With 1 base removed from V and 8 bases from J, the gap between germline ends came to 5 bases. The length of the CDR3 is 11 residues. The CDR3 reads CSARVAEKLFF. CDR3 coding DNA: TGCAGTGCTAGAGTAGCCGAAAAACTGTTTTTT.

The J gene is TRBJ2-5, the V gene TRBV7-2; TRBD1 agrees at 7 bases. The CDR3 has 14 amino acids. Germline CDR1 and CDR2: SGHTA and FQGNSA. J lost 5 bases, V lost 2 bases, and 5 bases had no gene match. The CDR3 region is CASSLSGRGETQYF. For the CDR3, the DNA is TGTGCCAGCAGCTTATCGGGCAGGGGGGAGACCCAGTACTTC.

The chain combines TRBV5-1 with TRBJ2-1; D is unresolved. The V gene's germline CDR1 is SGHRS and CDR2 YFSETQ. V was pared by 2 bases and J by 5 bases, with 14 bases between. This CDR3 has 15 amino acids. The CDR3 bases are TGCGCCAGCAGCTTCCTAGGGCACTCGAACAATGAGCAGTTCTTC. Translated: CASSFLGHSNNEQFF.

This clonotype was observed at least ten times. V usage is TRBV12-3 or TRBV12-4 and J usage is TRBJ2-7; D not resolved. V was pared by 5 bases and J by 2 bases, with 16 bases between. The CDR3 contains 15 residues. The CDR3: CASSLSVSLTYEQYF. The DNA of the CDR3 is TGTGCCAGCAGTCTCAGCGTCTCGCTCACCTACGAGCAGTACTTC.

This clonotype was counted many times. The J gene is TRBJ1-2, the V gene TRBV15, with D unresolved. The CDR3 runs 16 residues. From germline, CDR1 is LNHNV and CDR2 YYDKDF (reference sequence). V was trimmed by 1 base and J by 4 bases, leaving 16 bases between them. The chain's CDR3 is CATSRGAGGGVYGYTF. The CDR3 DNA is TGTGCCACCAGCAGAGGGGCAGGAGGAGGTGTCTATGGCTACACCTTC.

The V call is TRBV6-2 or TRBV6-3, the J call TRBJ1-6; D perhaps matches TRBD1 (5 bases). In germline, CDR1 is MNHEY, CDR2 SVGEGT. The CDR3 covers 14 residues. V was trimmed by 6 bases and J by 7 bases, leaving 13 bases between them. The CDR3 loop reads CASSFGRGNSPLHF. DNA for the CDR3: TGTGCCAGCAGCTTTGGACGGGGGAATTCACCCCTCCACTTT.

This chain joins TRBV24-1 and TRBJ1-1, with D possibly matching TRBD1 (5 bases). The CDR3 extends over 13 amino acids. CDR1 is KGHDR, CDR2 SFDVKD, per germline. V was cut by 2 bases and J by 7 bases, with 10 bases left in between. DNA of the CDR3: TGTGCCACCAGTGATTCCGACGGGGGTGAAGCTTTCTTT. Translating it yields CATSDSDGGEAFF.

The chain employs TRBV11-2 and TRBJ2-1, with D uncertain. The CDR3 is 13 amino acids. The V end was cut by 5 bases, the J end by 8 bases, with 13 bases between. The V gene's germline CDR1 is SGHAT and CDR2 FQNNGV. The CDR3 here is CASSLWSGYEQFF. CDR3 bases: TGTGCCAGCAGCCTATGGTCCGGGTATGAGCAGTTCTTC.

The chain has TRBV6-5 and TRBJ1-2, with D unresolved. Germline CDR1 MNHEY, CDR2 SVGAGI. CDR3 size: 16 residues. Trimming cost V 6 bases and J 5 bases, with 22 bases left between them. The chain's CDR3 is CASSPREGSSFYGYTF. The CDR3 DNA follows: TGTGCCAGCAGCCCCCGGGAGGGATCCTCTTTTTATGGCTACACCTTC.

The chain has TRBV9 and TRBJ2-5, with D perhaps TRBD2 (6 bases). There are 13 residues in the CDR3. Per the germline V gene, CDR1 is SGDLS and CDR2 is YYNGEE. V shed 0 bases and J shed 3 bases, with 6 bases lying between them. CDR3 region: CASSVAGEETQYF. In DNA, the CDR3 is TGTGCCAGCAGCGTAGCGGGAGAAGAGACCCAGTACTTC.

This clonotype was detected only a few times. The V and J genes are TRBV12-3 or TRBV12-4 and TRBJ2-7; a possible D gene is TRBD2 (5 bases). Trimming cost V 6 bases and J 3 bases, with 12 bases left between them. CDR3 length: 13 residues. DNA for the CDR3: TGTGCCAGCAGAGTTTCTAGCATCTACGAGCAGTACTTC. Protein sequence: CASRVSSIYEQYF.

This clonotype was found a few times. The CDR3 spells CASSPYEGRRNPQYF. The CDR3 nucleotides are TGTGCCAGCTCACCATATGAGGGGAGGAGAAACCCCCAGTACTTC. The chain recombines TRBV18 with TRBJ2-5, with D perhaps matching TRBD2 (6 bases). Germline-derived CDR1 and CDR2 are KGHSH and LQKENI. V lost 2 bases, J lost 9 bases, and 19 bases lay in between. This CDR3 contains 15 residues. Drawing the rest from reference TRBV18 and TRBJ2-5, the complete variable domain is NAGVMQNPRHLVRRRGQEARLRCSPMKGHSHVYWYRQLPEEGLKFMVYLQKENIIDESGMPKERFSAEFPKEGPSILRIQQVVRGDSAAYFCASSPYEGRRNPQYFGPGTRLLVL.

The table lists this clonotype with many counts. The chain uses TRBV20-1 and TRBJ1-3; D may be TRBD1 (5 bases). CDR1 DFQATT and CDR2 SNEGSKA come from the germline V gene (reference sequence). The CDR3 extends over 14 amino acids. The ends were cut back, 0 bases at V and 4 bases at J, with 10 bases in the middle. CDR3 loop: CSAREAGRGNTIYF. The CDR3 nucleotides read TGCAGTGCTAGAGAGGCAGGGAGAGGAAACACCATATATTTT.

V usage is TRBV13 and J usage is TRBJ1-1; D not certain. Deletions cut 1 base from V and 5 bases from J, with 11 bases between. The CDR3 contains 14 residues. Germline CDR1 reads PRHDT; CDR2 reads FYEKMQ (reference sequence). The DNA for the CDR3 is TGTGCCAGCAGCTTAGAGGCAGGTGAGACTGAAGCTTTCTTT. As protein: CASSLEAGETEAFF.

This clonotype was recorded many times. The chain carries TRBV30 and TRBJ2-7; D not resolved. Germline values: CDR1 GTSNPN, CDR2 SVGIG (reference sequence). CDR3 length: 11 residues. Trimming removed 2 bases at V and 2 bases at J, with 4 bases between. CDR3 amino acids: CAWSQTYEQYF. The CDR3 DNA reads TGTGCCTGGAGTCAAACCTACGAGCAGTACTTC. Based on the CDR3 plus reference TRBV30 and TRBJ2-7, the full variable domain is SQTIHQWPATLVQPVGSPLSLECTVEGTSNPNLYWYRQAAGRGLQLLFYSVGIGQISSEVPQNLSASRPQDRQFILSSKKLLLSDSGFYLCAWSQTYEQYFGPGTRLTVT.

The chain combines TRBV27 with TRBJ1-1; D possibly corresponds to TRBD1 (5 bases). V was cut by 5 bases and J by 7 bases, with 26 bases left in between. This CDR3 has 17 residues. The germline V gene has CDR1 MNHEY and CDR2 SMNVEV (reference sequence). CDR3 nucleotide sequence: TGTGCCAGCAGTCCCATCGGAGGTTTTCGATTGGGGGGTGAAGCTTTCTTT. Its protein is CASSPIGGFRLGGEAFF.

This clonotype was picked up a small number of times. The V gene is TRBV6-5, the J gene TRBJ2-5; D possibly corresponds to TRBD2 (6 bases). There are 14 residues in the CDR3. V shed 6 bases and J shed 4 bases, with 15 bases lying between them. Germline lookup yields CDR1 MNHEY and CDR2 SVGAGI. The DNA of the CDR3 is TGTGCCAGCAGCAGACCGGGGGTGGGAGAGACCCAGTACTTC. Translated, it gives CASSRPGVGETQYF.

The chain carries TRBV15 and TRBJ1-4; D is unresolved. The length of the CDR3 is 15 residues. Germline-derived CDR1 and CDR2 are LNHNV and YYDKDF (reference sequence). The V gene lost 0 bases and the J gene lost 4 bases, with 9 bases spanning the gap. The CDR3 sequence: CATSRDIESNEKLFF. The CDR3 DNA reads TGTGCCACCAGCAGAGATATAGAGAGTAATGAAAAACTGTTTTTT.

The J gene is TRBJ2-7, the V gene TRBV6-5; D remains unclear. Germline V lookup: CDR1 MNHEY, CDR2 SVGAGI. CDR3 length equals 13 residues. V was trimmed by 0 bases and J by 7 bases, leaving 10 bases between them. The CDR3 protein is CASSYSRQSEQYF. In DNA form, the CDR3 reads TGTGCCAGCAGTTACTCGAGGCAGTCGGAGCAGTACTTC.

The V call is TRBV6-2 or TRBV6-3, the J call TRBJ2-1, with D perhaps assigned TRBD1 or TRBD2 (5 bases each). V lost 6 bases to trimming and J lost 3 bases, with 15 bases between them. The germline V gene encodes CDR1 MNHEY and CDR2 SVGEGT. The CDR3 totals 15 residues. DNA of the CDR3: TGTGCCAGCAGACTAAGGGGACGGAACTACAATGAGCAGTTCTTC. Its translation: CASRLRGRNYNEQFF.

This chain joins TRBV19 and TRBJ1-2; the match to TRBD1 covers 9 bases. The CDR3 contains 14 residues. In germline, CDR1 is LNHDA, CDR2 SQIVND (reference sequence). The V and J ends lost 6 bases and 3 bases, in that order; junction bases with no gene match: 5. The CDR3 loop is CASRPGQGYYGYTF. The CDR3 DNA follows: TGTGCCAGTAGGCCGGGACAGGGTTACTATGGCTACACCTTC. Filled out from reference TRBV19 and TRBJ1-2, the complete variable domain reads DGGITQSPKYLFRKEGQNVTLSCEQNLNHDAMYWYRQDPGQGLRLIYYSQIVNDFQKGDIAEGYSVSREKKESFPLTVTSAQKNPTAFYLCASRPGQGYYGYTFGSGTRLTVV.

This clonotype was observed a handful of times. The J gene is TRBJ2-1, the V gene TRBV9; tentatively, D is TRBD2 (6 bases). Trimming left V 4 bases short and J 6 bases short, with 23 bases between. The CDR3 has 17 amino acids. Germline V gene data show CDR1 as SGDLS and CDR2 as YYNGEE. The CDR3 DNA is TGTGCCAGCAGCCATACCTCCCTGGGAGCGGGCCCCAATGAGCAGTTCTTC. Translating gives CASSHTSLGAGPNEQFF.

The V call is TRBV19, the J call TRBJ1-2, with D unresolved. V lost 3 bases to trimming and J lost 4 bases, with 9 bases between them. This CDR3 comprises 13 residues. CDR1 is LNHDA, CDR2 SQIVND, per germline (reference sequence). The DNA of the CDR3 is TGTGCCAGTAGTATCACCTTGATCTATGGCTACACCTTC. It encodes CASSITLIYGYTF.

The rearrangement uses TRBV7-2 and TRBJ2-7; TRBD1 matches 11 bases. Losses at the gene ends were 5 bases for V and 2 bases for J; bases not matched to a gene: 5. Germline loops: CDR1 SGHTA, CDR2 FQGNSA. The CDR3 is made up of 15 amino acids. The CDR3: CASSGRGQGAYEQYF. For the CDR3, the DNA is TGTGCCAGCAGCGGACGGGGACAGGGGGCCTACGAGCAGTACTTC.

Here the CDR3 DNA reads TGTGCCAGCAGGACAACAGGGATAAACACCGGGGAGCTGTTTTTT. Translated, it gives CASRTTGINTGELFF. The chain links TRBV12-3 or TRBV12-4 to TRBJ2-2, with TRBD1 as a possible D gene (6 bases). The CDR3 runs to 15 residues. The ends were cut back, 6 bases at V and 2 bases at J, with 13 bases in the middle.

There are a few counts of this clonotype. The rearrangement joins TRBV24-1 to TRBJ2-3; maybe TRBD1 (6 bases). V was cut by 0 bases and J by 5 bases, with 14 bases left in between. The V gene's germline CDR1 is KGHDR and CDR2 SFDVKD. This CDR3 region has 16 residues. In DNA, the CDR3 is TGTGCCACCAGTGATTTGACAGGGTATGAGGGAGATACGCAGTATTTT. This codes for CATSDLTGYEGDTQYF.